This T cell receptor (beta chain) was sequenced during a study of T cells after yellow fever vaccination. Study-wide background: Any fraction with a low cell number was prepared using SMART-Seq v4 Ultra Low Input.

For TCR, cDNA came from 5'RACE template switching, which added a universal primer site and UMIs. One entry per CDR3 protein, called by TCRdb with MiXCR from the 5' RACE reads. The sample carries around 260,000 distinct CDR3 sequences, roughly 5.2% recorded once. The V gene lost 0 bases and the J gene lost 2 bases, with 7 bases spanning the gap. The CDR3 is 14 amino acids. CDR1 and CDR2 from the germline V gene are LGHNA and YSLEER. Overall study findings and caveats: FACS-sorted repertoires could harbor abundant contaminating bulk-population clonotypes. There was a small share of clonotypes that showed up in both the CD4 and CD8 compartments.

There are many counts of this clonotype. What it recognizes is unknown. The clonotype originates from a young man who received the YFV17D yellow fever vaccine. This chain links TRBV4-3 with TRBJ1-2; weak D call: TRBD1 (5 bases). Sequences were derived from CD4+ T cells sorted from PBMCs, sampled on the day of the yellow fever booster vaccination. The chain's CDR3 is CASSQDWGNYGYTF. As DNA, the CDR3 is TGCGCCAGCAGCCAAGATTGGGGGAACTATGGCTACACCTTC.